This T cell receptor (beta chain) was recovered during a study of shared clonotypes between healthy human individuals (dated by TCRdb to the early 2020s). Looking at the study overall: A couple of women and a few men aged 18 to 49 years were included in the cohort. For each donor, three plates each were used for CD4 naive and CD4 memory, two plates were used for CD8 naive, and one plate was used for CD8 memory. The study deeply sequenced blood TCR repertoires of about 5 healthy adults to estimate repertoire size and the extent of clonotype sharing between individuals. Libraries were prepared and TCR repertoires were sequenced by different laboratories using diverse techniques, in order to increase sequencing depth and limit assay-specific biases. Leukapheresis yielded between about 0.9 and 9 billion PBMCs per donor.

CDR1 and CDR2 are read off the germline V gene as SGHRS and YFSETQ. The CDR3 measures 12 amino acids from cysteine to phenylalanine. Of the read, only the CDR3 DNA is kept; its 36 bases are in frame from base 1. Trimming takes 4 bases off V and 8 bases off J; junction bases not matched to a gene: 3. The full study reports these points: The genetic and exposure-history diversity represented was limited by the small number of donors. Sampling was restricted to blood, and TCR repertoires in tissue are likely to differ from TCR repertoires in blood. Even with the large sequencing depth, rarefaction of the sorted-subset datasets indicated that sequencing was incomplete. Larger estimated clonotype richness was generally found for naive subsets than for memory subsets. Based on pairwise subsampling, the degree of clonotype sharing among donors was expected to be affected by sequencing depth. Compared with non-shared clonotypes, clonotypes shared by all four sorted-subset donors had higher generation probabilities. When a handful of donors were compared, the shared fraction of clonotypes was around 5% for naive CD4, approximately 3.3% for naive CD8, roughly 2.5% for memory CD4, and around 0.37% for memory CD8.

Comments on this clone: No antigen is known for it. It has no much larger one-base neighbor in the sample; base qualities were not kept.

CD8 naive samples were CD45RO-negative cells positively selected for CCR7, giving a CD45RA+CCR7+ population that excluded TemRA cells. Healthy HIV-negative adults with no recently reported acute infections or vaccinations were included as donors. All donors were Caucasian adults living in Nashville, Tennessee, USA. After blood collection by leukapheresis, PBMCs were isolated using Ficoll-Histopaque density gradient centrifugation and then cryopreserved in the vapor phase of liquid nitrogen. Purity and quantity of every magnetically sorted T cell population were checked by analytical flow cytometry. Each sorted fraction had its genomic DNA isolated and then quantified by UV absorbance on a Nanodrop 2000c. Using the deep immunoSEQ assay, multiplex PCR amplified TCR CDR3 regions from genomic DNA. Extracted genomic DNA from each cell subset was spread evenly across all wells of several immunoSEQ 96-well plates, with each plate serving as a replicate. For sorted subsets, roughly 200 ng of genomic DNA, equivalent to about 30,000 T cell genomes, went into each replicate PCR. Purified libraries were quantified with a Qubit 3.0 fluorometer, sized on a Bioanalyzer 2100, and re-quantified with the KAPA Library Quantification kit. A separate single-read 150-cycle Illumina NextSeq 550 flow cell was used to sequence each immunoSEQ 96-well plate. From the authors' description of their analysis: The immunoSEQ output contained only junctional sequences without quality scores, so filtering could not match that applied to full-length reads. To assign V/J genes and CDR3, sequences were annotated against IMGT germline references using PyIR, a Python wrapper for IgBLAST v1.9. Reads were removed for weak V/J assignments (E-value above 1e-6), missing CDR3, stop codons, out-of-frame junctions, or ambiguous translated residues. V3J clonotypes were defined by identical inferred V gene, J gene, and CDR3 amino acid sequence. Percentage overlap between repertoires was calculated by dividing the number of shared unique clonotypes by the size of the smaller repertoire. Three approaches were used to assess repertoire richness: RTK rarefaction, the Chao1 estimator, and Recon v2.1 estimates of unobserved clonotypes. For all TCRbeta clonotypes obtained by the gDNA method from a handful of donors, generation probabilities were computed with OLGA. This immuneACCESS table, as held by TCRdb, lists in-frame sequences with V and J called but not all clones. Of the missing ones, under half trace to an unresolved V gene in checked studies; the others have no known cause. V, J and clone size derive from that table, while D and trimming were established from the DNA sequence. The sample table holds nearly 2 million clones, of which about 95% were seen once. The biggest ten clones account for 1.2% of the sample.

The sample consisted of naive CD8+ T cells sorted from blood. The intended sense of this specimen's cell subset or site label: CD45RA+CCR7+. The receptor's source is a young man in good health. This receptor chain uses TRBV5-1 and TRBJ2-1; the junction holds 7 bases that match TRBD2. The CDR3 region has the sequence CASSDTSDEQFF. The sequenced DNA is TGCGCCAGCAGCGATACTAGCGATGAGCAGTTCTTC.